These 3 T cell receptor beta chains share one sample of origin, sequenced in a study of blood T cell repertoires in COVID-19 (dated by TCRdb to about 2020). The library was prepared using the immunoSEQ multiplex PCR assay. In TCRdb, the immuneACCESS table is reduced to in-frame sequences with V and J assigned. These tables do not hold every clone; where another copy was compared, an unresolved V gene accounts for under half, and the others remain unexplained. This sample comprises 87,000 or so clones, around 90% of them detected only once. Clones ranked in the top ten supply 3% of the sample. Material: peripheral blood. All receptors come from a woman in her fifties or sixties with active or convalescent COVID-19.

The chain combines TRBV7-3 with TRBJ2-1, with D possibly matching TRBD2 (5 bases). The V end was cut by 1 base, the J end by 7 bases, with 5 bases between. The CDR3 spans 12 residues. Germline loops: CDR1 SGHTA, CDR2 FQGTGA. This chain's CDR3 is CASSLIANEQFF. The DNA of the CDR3 is TGTGCCAGCAGCTTAATAGCGAATGAGCAGTTCTTC.

The CDR3 loop is CASSLARGGAFKQYF. CDR3 nucleotides: TGCGCCAGCAGCTTGGCCCGAGGGGGCGCGTTCAAGCAGTACTTC. The chain uses TRBV5-1 and TRBJ2-7, with 7 bases fitting TRBD1. Trimming took 0 bases from V and 8 from J; bases not matched to a gene: 11. Per the germline V gene, CDR1 is SGHRS and CDR2 is YFSETQ. The CDR3 spans 15 residues.

The chain combines TRBV6-5 with TRBJ1-2, with a weak D call TRBD1 (6 bases). The CDR3 has 11 amino acids. With 8 bases removed from V and 2 bases from J, the gap between germline ends came to 6 bases. CDR1 MNHEY and CDR2 SVGAGI come from the germline V gene. CDR3 coding DNA: TGTGCCAGCGGACAGAACTATGGCTACACCTTC. Its translation is CASGQNYGYTF.